The 26 T cell receptor beta chains listed next were all sequenced from one sample in a study of blood T cell repertoires in COVID-19. This table comes from immunoSEQ multiplex PCR, and its TCRdb copy is limited to in-frame clones, with some not included. The table records 120,000 or so clones, 80% to 90% of them present only once. Sequenced input: peripheral blood. The receptors derive from a man aged 40-55 years with acute or convalescent COVID-19.

The chain joins TRBV4-1 to TRBJ1-1, with no clear D. The CDR3 consists of 14 residues. The germline V gene has CDR1 MGHRA and CDR2 YSYEKL. The germline V and J ends were trimmed by 2 bases and 1 base, with 8 bases remaining between them. The CDR3 coding sequence is TGCGCCAGCAGCCAACTAACAGAGAACACTGAAGCTTTCTTT. As protein: CASSQLTENTEAFF.

The V call is TRBV6-6, the J call TRBJ1-4, with 7 bases that match TRBD1. V gave up 9 bases and J gave up 4 bases; unmatched junction bases: 5. This CDR3 is 13 amino acids long. Germline V gene lookup returns CDR1 MNHNY and CDR2 SVGAGI (reference sequence). CDR3 protein: CASSRGINEKLFF. CDR3 bases: TGTGCCAGTTCCAGGGGGATTAATGAAAAACTGTTTTTT.

The chain links TRBV9 to TRBJ2-1, with 11 bases that match TRBD2. V trimming: 3 bases; J trimming: 0 bases; junction bases outside the gene matches: 8. Germline CDR1 reads SGDLS; CDR2 reads YYNGEE. This CDR3 contains 18 residues. The CDR3 coding sequence is TGTGCCAGCAGCGCAATAGCGGGAGGGTTTAGCTCCTACAATGAGCAGTTCTTC. Translation: CASSAIAGGFSSYNEQFF.

This clone has more than one count but fewer than ten. This chain joins TRBV19 and TRBJ1-4; D is ambiguous. This CDR3 contains 11 residues. CDR1 is LNHDA, CDR2 SQIVND, per germline (reference sequence). Trimming removed 5 bases from V and 10 bases from J, with 8 bases in between. CDR3 sequence reads: CASSAGGKLFF. The CDR3, as DNA: TGTGCCAGTAGTGCCGGAGGAAAACTGTTTTTT.

This sequence joins TRBV7-9 and TRBJ1-2; possibly TRBD1 for D (6 bases). The CDR3 is 14 amino acids. The V and J ends lost 6 bases and 0 bases respectively, with 11 bases between them. Germline CDR1 SEHNR, CDR2 FQNEAQ (reference sequence). The CDR3 DNA follows: TGTGCCAGCAGTAGACAGGCAGCTAACTATGGCTACACCTTC. Protein sequence: CASSRQAANYGYTF. The full variable domain, in which reference TRBV7-9 and TRBJ1-2 provide the parts outside the CDR3, is DTGVSQNPRHKITKRGQNVTFRCDPISEHNRLYWYRQTLGQGPEFLTYFQNEAQLEKSRLLSDRFSAERPKGSFSTLEIQRTEQGDSAMYLCASSRQAANYGYTFGSGTRLTVV.

This chain links TRBV14 with TRBJ2-2; 9 nucleotides align to TRBD1. The V gene end was trimmed by 4 bases and the J gene end by 4 bases; junction bases not matched to a gene: 4. The CDR3 covers 15 residues. The germline V gene has CDR1 SGHDN and CDR2 FVKESK. CDR3 sequence (DNA): TGTGCCAGCAGCCGCGGACAGGGGATCACCGGGGAGCTGTTTTTT. Encoded protein: CASSRGQGITGELFF. The complete variable domain, with remaining parts taken from reference TRBV14 and TRBJ2-2, reads EAGVTQFPSHSVIEKGQTVTLRCDPISGHDNLYWYRRVMGKEIKFLLHFVKESKQDESGMPNNRFLAERTGGTYSTLKVQPAELEDSGVYFCASSRGQGITGELFFGEGSRLTVL.

The chain carries TRBV5-1 and TRBJ1-4; TRBD1 agrees at 11 bases. V lost 1 base, J lost 5 bases, and 10 bases stayed unmatched. CDR3 length: 18 amino acids. From germline, CDR1 is SGHRS and CDR2 YFSETQ. CDR3 protein: CASSLSPGQGVRNEKLFF. The CDR3 DNA reads as TGCGCCAGCAGCTTGTCCCCGGGACAGGGGGTGCGGAATGAAAAACTGTTTTTT.

V and J are TRBV21-1 and TRBJ2-5; the table's D call, TRBD1, was not checked against the DNA. TRBV21-1 is a pseudogene. CDR3 length: 18 amino acids. CDR3 DNA sequence: TGTGCCAGCAGCAGCACAGGGTGGGGCAGCAGGGGCGCAGAGACCCAGTACTTC. This encodes CASSSTGWGSRGAETQYF.

The chain joins TRBV9 to TRBJ1-4; TRBD1 matches 7 bases. The CDR3 consists of 16 residues. With V trimmed by 4 bases and J by 7 bases, 13 bases remained unmatched. The germline V gene has CDR1 SGDLS and CDR2 YYNGEE. The CDR3 DNA reads as TGTGCCAGCAGCTCTCACCCGGGACAGAGGGTTGAAAAACTGTTTTTT. Its translation: CASSSHPGQRVEKLFF.

V and J are TRBV19 and TRBJ1-2; weak D call: TRBD1 (6 bases). The V gene's germline CDR1 is LNHDA and CDR2 SQIVND (reference sequence). This CDR3 contains 12 residues. V lost 4 bases and J 4 bases, leaving 7 bases between the germline ends. This chain's CDR3 is CASSRQAYGYTF. As DNA, the CDR3 is TGTGCCAGTAGTAGACAGGCCTATGGCTACACCTTC.

This rearrangement joins TRBV19 to TRBJ1-1; D is undetermined. The CDR3 spans 12 residues. Trimming removed 5 bases from V and 5 bases from J, with 9 bases in between. Germline V CDR1 and CDR2: LNHDA, SQIVND (reference sequence). CDR3 protein: CASSLRGTEAFF. DNA for the CDR3: TGTGCCAGTAGTTTGAGAGGAACTGAAGCTTTCTTT.

The CDR3 is CASSWDRKATEAFF. CDR3 sequence (DNA): TGTGCCAGCAGTTGGGACAGGAAGGCCACTGAAGCTTTCTTT. The chain combines TRBV6-5 with TRBJ1-1; TRBD1 matches 8 bases. The V and J ends lost 4 bases and 4 bases, in that order; junction bases with no gene match: 5. Germline V gene data show CDR1 as MNHEY and CDR2 as SVGAGI. The CDR3 consists of 14 residues.

The CDR3 protein is CSVSGTRGFTEAFF. In nucleotides, the CDR3 is TGCAGCGTTAGCGGGACACGAGGATTCACTGAAGCTTTCTTT. The rearrangement uses TRBV29-1 and TRBJ1-1; TRBD1 is a possible D gene (6 bases). The CDR3 sequence is 14 residues long. CDR1 is SQVTM, CDR2 ANQGSEA, per germline. V was trimmed by 5 bases and J by 4 bases, leaving 17 bases between them.

The count of this clone is one. The chain recombines TRBV6-1 with TRBJ2-1; D perhaps matches TRBD2 (6 bases). CDR1 is MNHNS and CDR2 is SASEGT in the germline V gene. The V and J ends lost 3 bases and 2 bases respectively, with 11 bases between them. This CDR3 region has 15 residues. CDR3 amino acids: CASSDMLAAYNEQFF. The DNA for the CDR3 is TGTGCCAGCAGTGATATGTTAGCGGCCTACAATGAGCAGTTCTTC.

The chain recombines TRBV18 with TRBJ1-2, with D maybe TRBD1 (5 bases). Germline V lookup: CDR1 KGHSH, CDR2 LQKENI. V was cut by 2 bases and J by 3 bases, with 10 bases left in between. The CDR3 is 14 residues long. The CDR3 region has the DNA TGTGCCAGCTCACCATCGACCAGGGACTATGGCTACACCTTC. Its translation: CASSPSTRDYGYTF.

The chain combines TRBV7-9 with TRBJ2-3; 8 nucleotides line up with TRBD2. Trimming at V came to 5 bases and at J to 2 bases, leaving 6 bases not matched to a gene. Germline CDR1 reads SEHNR; CDR2 reads FQNEAQ (reference sequence). CDR3 size: 15 residues. CDR3 loop: CASSPRAGDTDTQYF. CDR3 bases: TGTGCCAGCAGCCCCCGAGCGGGGGACACAGATACGCAGTATTTT.

CDR3 sequence: CASSLVRGHTGNTIYF. The CDR3 DNA follows: TGTGCCAGCAGCTTAGTGAGGGGGCATACTGGAAACACCATATATTTT. This rearrangement joins TRBV7-6 to TRBJ1-3, with TRBD1 identical over 7 bases. J gave up 2 bases and V 1 base, and 5 bases lay outside the gene matches. The CDR3 runs 16 residues. The germline V gene encodes CDR1 SGHVS and CDR2 FNYEAQ.

This chain connects TRBV3-1 (or the pseudogene TRBV3-2) to TRBJ2-1; D may be TRBD1 (6 bases). The CDR3 extends over 17 amino acids. Trimming left V 4 bases short and J 0 bases short, with 16 bases between. Germline V lookup: CDR1 LGHDT, CDR2 YNNKEL (reference sequence). CDR3 DNA: TGTGCCAGCAGCCCGGTCCCGGGACACGGCTCCTACAATGAGCAGTTCTTC. This gives the protein CASSPVPGHGSYNEQFF.

The V gene is TRBV19, the J gene TRBJ1-2, with D unresolved. With 3 bases removed from V and 3 bases from J, the gap between germline ends came to 11 bases. The CDR3 length is 14 residues. Germline V lookup: CDR1 LNHDA, CDR2 SQIVND (reference sequence). The CDR3 sequence: CASSIPGRYYGYTF. The CDR3 nucleotides are TGTGCCAGTAGTATTCCAGGCAGATACTATGGCTACACCTTC.

The chain links TRBV21-1 to TRBJ1-2; the D call in the table, TRBD1, was not verified against the DNA. TRBV21-1 is a pseudogene. CDR3 size: 12 residues. The CDR3 here is CASSKVQGNYTF. The CDR3 nucleotides are TGTGCCAGCAGCAAAGTCCAGGGAAACTACACCTTC.

The J gene is TRBJ1-1, the V gene TRBV3-1 (or the pseudogene TRBV3-2), with 9 bases matching TRBD1. J lost 4 bases, V lost 4 bases, and 7 bases had no gene match. Germline assignment: CDR1 LGHDT and CDR2 YNNKEL (reference sequence). The CDR3 has 15 residues. In nucleotides, the CDR3 is TGTGCCAGCAGCCCCCCGGGACAGGGTCGCACTGAAGCTTTCTTT. Amino acids: CASSPPGQGRTEAFF.

This clone occurred a few times. This chain joins TRBV5-1 and TRBJ2-5, with D possibly TRBD1 on 6 matching bases. Germline V gene data show CDR1 as SGHRS and CDR2 as YFSETQ. Trimming took 4 bases from V and 2 from J, leaving 12 bases between them. The CDR3 loop spans 14 amino acids. CDR3: CASSPRTAQETQYF. In DNA form, the CDR3 reads TGCGCCAGCAGCCCAAGGACAGCTCAAGAGACCCAGTACTTC.

The rearrangement uses TRBV9 and TRBJ1-1; possibly TRBD1 for D (5 bases). V was pared by 5 bases and J by 1 base, with 15 bases between. The CDR3 totals 15 residues. CDR1 is SGDLS and CDR2 is YYNGEE in the germline V gene. The CDR3 DNA reads TGTGCCAGCAGAAGGGGTGGGGCGACGAACACTGAAGCTTTCTTT. Its protein product is CASRRGGATNTEAFF. The full variable domain, its missing parts supplied by reference TRBV9 and TRBJ1-1, is DSGVTQTPKHLITATGQRVTLRCSPRSGDLSVYWYQQSLDQGLQFLIQYYNGEERAKGNILERFSAQQFPDLHSELNLSSLELGDSALYFCASRRGGATNTEAFFGQGTRLTVV.

V is TRBV4-1 and J is TRBJ2-1; D perhaps matches TRBD2 (6 bases). The CDR3 consists of 14 residues. The V gene's germline CDR1 is MGHRA and CDR2 YSYEKL. V gave up 1 base and J gave up 3 bases, with 7 bases separating them. This CDR3 reads CASSQGLVYNEQFF. The CDR3 nucleotides read TGCGCCAGCAGCCAAGGACTAGTCTACAATGAGCAGTTCTTC.

CDR3 bases: TGTGCTAGTGGTTTATCGGGACAGGGTATGGCTCAGCCCCAGCATTTT. It translates to CASGLSGQGMAQPQHF. The chain combines TRBV12-5 with TRBJ1-5, with 9 bases fitting TRBD1. V gave up 3 bases and J gave up 6 bases; unmatched junction bases: 9. The CDR3 extends over 16 amino acids. The germline CDR1 and CDR2 sequences are LGHNT and FRNRAP.

This rearrangement joins TRBV7-9 to TRBJ2-6, with a possible D match to TRBD1 (6 bases). V lost 5 bases and J lost 0, with 14 bases in between. The CDR3 extends over 17 amino acids. Per the germline V gene, CDR1 is SEHNR and CDR2 is FQNEAQ (reference sequence). CDR3 DNA: TGTGCCAGCAGCAACCGGGACATCAGCTCTGGGGCCAACGTCCTGACTTTC. Translated, it gives CASSNRDISSGANVLTF.